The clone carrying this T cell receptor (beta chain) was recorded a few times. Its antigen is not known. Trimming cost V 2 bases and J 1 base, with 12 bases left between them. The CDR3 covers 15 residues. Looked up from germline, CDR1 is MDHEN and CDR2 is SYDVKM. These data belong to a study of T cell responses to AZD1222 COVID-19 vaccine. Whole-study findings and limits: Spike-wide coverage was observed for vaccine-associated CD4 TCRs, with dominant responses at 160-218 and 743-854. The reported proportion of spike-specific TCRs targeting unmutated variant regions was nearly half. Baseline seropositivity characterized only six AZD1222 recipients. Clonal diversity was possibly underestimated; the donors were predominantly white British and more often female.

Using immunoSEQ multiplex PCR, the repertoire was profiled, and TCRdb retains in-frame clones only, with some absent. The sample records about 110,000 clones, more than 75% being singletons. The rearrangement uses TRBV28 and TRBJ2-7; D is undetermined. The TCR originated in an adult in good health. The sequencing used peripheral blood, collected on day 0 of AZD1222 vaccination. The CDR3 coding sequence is TGTGCCAGCAGTTTAGTCGGGCAGCCATCCTACGAGCAGTACTTC. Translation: CASSLVGQPSYEQYF.